This T cell receptor beta chain was documented in a study of tumor and adjacent non-tumor tissue in lung cancer. Germline values: CDR1 MNHEY, CDR2 SVGAGI. The CDR3 covers 13 residues. A modified ARM-PCR protocol with three rounds of nested PCR amplified TCRbeta. One entry per CDR3 protein results from TCRdb running MiXCR on the multiplex PCR reads. The table includes 68,000 or so distinct CDR3 sequences, around 60% detected once. Points on this clonotype: A junction boundary mismatches the germline segment, possibly from a read error.

RNA was extracted from bulk tissue without any cell sorting. Sequenced: lung tumor tissue. The J gene is TRBJ1-5, the V gene TRBV6-5; D unclear. This TCR came from a man in his fifties with non-small cell lung cancer. This chain's CDR3 is CASSPEFDQLQHF. The CDR3 DNA reads as TGCGCCAGCAGCCCAGAGTTTGATCAGCTCCAGCATTTT.